This T cell receptor beta chain was sequenced for a study of T cells in narcolepsy. The wider study: Healthy controls were enrolled alongside patients with narcolepsy type 1 or type 2.

Trimming left V 5 bases short and J 6 bases short, with 16 bases between. CDR3 size: 15 residues. The V gene's germline CDR1 is SGHTA and CDR2 FQGTGA. About this clone itself: Its specificity is not known.

Generated by immunoSEQ multiplex PCR, the TCRdb table keeps only in-frame clones and is missing some. This sample has about 40,000 clones; 70% to 90% occur once, and the top ten carry roughly 1.2%. General study points: Blood of same and different patients, but not healthy controls, reportedly held recurring autoreactive clonotypes. Same-patient CSF and blood CD4+ T cell clonotypes included HCRT-specific and TRIB2-specific autoreactive ones. Some memory CD4+ repertoires had no autoreactive clone sequences.

The clonotype was recovered from a human donor with narcolepsy. Sequenced material: CD45RA- memory CD4+ T cells from PBMCs. The V call is TRBV7-3, the J call TRBJ2-2; tentatively, D is TRBD1 or TRBD2 (7 bases each). This chain's CDR3 is CASSPGRGRAGELFF. The CDR3 DNA follows: TGTGCCAGCAGCCCGGGGAGGGGGCGAGCCGGGGAGCTGTTTTTT.